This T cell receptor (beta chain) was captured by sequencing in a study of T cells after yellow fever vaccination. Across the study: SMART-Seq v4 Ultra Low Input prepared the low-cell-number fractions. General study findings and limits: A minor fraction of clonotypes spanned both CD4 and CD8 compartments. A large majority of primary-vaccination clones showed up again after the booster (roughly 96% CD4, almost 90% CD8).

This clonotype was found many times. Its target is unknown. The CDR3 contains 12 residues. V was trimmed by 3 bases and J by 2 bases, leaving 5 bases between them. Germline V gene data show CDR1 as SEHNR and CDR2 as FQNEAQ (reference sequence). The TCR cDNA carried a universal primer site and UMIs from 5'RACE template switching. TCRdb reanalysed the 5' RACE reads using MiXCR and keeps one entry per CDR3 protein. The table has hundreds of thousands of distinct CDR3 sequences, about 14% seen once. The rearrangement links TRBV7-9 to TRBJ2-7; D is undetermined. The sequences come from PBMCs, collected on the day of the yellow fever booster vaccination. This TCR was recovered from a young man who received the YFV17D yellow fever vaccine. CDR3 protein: CASSLGTYEQYF. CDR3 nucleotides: TGTGCCAGCAGCTTGGGGACCTACGAGCAGTACTTC.